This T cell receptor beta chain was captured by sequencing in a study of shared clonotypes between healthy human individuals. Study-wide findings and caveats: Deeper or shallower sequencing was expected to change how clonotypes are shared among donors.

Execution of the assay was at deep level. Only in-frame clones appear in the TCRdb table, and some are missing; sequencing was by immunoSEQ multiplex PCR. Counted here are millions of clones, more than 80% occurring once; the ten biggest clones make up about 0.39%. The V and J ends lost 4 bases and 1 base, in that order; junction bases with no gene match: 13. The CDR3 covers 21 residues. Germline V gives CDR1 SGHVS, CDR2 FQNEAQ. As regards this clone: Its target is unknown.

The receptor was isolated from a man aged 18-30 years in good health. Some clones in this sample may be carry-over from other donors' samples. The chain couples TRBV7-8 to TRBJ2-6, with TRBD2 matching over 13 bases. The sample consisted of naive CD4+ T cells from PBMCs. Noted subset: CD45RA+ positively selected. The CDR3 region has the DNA TGTGCCAGCAGCTATTCTTTATCTAGACTAGCGGGAGGATCTGGGGCCAACGTCCTGACTTTC. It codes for CASSYSLSRLAGGSGANVLTF.